Included here is one T cell receptor beta chain sequence, with context. Its target is unknown. This record comes from a study of OX40 agonist ivuxolimab in advanced cancers. Across the study: Dosing consisted of intravenous ivuxolimab at 0.01 to 10 mg/kg every 2 weeks. Participants, 75% to 85% male, averaged about 56 years of age, ranging from about 20 to 80. People who had prior anti-PD-1, anti-PD-L1 or anti-CTLA-4 therapy could take part, and less than 50% had some. Study-level findings and limits: The average count of expanded clones was higher among CD8+ T cells than among CD4+.

Deletions cut 4 bases from V and 0 bases from J, with 17 bases between. Germline CDR1 is WNHNN and CDR2 is SYGVQD (reference sequence). The CDR3 totals 17 residues. The assay was immunoSEQ multiplex PCR, and TCRdb's table has in-frame clones only and misses some. Of roughly 20,000 clones in the sample, just under 75% were seen once. The chain uses TRBV10-1 and TRBJ2-3; perhaps TRBD2 as D (5 bases). This sequence originates from an adult with an advanced solid tumor such as melanoma, head and neck, liver or kidney cancer. The sequencing here drew on CD4+ or CD8+ T cells sorted from blood, taken in a trial of the OX40 agonist ivuxolimab. The CDR3 DNA follows: TGCGCCAGCAGTGCCTCCGGGCGGGCTACTAGCACAGATACGCAGTATTTT. Its translation is CASSASGRATSTDTQYF.